This T cell receptor beta chain emerged from a study of graft-versus-host responses after intestinal transplantation. Across the study: Multivisceral, liver-intestinal, or isolated intestinal grafts went to recipients. All recipients were given anti-thymocyte globulin induction, and tacrolimus and steroids were then administered for approximately 3 years. Broader study findings: After transplant, early declines in HvG clones were associated with peak levels of circulating GvH clones.

The repertoire was sequenced with immunoSEQ multiplex PCR; TCRdb's copy has only in-frame clones and lacks some. The table records approximately 85,000 clones, about 93% of them present only once. In regard to this clone: Its target is not known. Compared with germline, one end of the junction differs, possibly owing to a read error.

Germline V gene sequence: CDR1 MNHEY, CDR2 SMNVEV (reference sequence). This CDR3 is 15 amino acids long. The chain uses TRBV27 and TRBJ1-2; TRBD1 agrees at 9 bases. The specimen was unstimulated CD8+ T cells sorted from spleen or lymph node cells, collected before transplant. The TCR was taken from a human donor who was the organ donor for an intestinal transplant. The CDR3 loop is CASRYTGGAPYRYTF. The DNA for the CDR3 is TGTGCCAGCAGGTACACAGGGGGCGCACCCTATCGCTACACCTTC.